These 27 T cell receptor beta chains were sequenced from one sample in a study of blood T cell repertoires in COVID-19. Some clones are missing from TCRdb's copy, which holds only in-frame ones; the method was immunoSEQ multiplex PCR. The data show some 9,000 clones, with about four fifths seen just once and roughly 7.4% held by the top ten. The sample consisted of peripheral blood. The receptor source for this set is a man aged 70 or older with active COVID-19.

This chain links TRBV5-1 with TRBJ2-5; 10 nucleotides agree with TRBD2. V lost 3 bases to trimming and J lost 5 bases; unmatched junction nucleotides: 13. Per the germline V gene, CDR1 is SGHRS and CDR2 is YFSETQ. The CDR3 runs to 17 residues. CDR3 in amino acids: CASSWESGRALRETQYF. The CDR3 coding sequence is TGCGCCAGCAGCTGGGAAAGCGGGAGGGCCCTCCGGGAGACCCAGTACTTC.

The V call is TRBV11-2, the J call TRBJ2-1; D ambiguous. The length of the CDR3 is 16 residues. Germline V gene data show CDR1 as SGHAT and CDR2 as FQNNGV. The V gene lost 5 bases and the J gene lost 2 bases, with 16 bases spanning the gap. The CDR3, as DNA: TGTGCCAGCAGCAACATACTTAGCCTAACCTACAATGAGCAGTTCTTC. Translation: CASSNILSLTYNEQFF.

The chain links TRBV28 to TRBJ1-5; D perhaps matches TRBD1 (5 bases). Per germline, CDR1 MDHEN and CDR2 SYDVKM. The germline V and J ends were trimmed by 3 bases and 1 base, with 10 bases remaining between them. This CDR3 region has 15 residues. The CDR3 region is CASSLVPGSNQPQHF. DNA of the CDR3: TGTGCCAGCAGTTTGGTTCCAGGGAGCAATCAGCCCCAGCATTTT.

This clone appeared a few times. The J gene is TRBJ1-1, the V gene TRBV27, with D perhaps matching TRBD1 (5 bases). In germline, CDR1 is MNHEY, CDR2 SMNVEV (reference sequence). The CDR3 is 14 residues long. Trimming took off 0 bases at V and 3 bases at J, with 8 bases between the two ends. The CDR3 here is CASSLSGGDTEAFF. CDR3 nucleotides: TGTGCCAGCAGTTTATCCGGGGGGGACACTGAAGCTTTCTTT.

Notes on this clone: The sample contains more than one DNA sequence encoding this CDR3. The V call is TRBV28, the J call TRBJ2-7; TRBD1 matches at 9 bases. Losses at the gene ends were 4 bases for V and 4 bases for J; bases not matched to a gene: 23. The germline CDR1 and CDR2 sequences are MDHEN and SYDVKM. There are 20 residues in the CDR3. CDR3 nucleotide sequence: TGTGCCAGCAGTTATCCCCCTGGGGACAGGGAACGGGGCAAACTTTACGAGCAGTACTTC. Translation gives CASSYPPGDRERGKLYEQYF.

CDR3 amino acids: CASSEAGYNEKLFF. For the CDR3, the DNA is TGTGCCAGCAGTGAGGCAGGATATAATGAAAAACTGTTTTTT. V usage is TRBV6-1 and J usage is TRBJ1-4; D uncertain. Germline V gene sequence: CDR1 MNHNS, CDR2 SASEGT. With 3 bases removed from V and 4 bases from J, the gap between germline ends came to 9 bases. This CDR3 is 14 amino acids long.

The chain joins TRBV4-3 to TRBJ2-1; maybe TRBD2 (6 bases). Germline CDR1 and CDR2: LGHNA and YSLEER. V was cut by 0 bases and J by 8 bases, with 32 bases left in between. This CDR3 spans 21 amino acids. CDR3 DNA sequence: TGCGCCAGCAGCCAAGATAGCCAGCGGGCGTCCCGTGCCCAGTGGAAGGATGAGCAGTTCTTC. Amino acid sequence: CASSQDSQRASRAQWKDEQFF.

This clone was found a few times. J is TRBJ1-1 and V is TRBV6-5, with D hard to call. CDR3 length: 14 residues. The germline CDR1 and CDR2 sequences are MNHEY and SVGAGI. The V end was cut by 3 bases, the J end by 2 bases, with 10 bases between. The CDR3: CASSYSTGNTEAFF. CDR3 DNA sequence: TGTGCCAGCAGTTATAGCACGGGAAACACTGAAGCTTTCTTT.

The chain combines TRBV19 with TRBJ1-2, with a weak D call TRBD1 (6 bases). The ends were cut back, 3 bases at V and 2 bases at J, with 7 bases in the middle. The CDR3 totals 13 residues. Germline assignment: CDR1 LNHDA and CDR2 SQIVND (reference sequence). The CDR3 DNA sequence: TGTGCCAGTAGTATTACAGGGAACTATGGCTACACCTTC. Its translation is CASSITGNYGYTF.

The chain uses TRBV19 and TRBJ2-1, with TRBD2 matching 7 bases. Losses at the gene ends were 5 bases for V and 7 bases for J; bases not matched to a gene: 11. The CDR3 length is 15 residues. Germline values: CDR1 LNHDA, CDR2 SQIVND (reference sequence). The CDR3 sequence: CASSSPAGMGNEQFF. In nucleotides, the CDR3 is TGTGCCAGTAGTTCCCCAGCGGGAATGGGGAATGAGCAGTTCTTC. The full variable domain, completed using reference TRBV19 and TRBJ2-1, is DGGITQSPKYLFRKEGQNVTLSCEQNLNHDAMYWYRQDPGQGLRLIYYSQIVNDFQKGDIAEGYSVSREKKESFPLTVTSAQKNPTAFYLCASSSPAGMGNEQFFGPGTRLTVL.

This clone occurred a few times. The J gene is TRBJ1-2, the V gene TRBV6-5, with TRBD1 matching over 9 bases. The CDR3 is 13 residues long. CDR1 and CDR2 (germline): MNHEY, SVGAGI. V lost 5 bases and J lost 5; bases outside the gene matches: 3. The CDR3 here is CASSPDRGYGYTF. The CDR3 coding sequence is TGTGCCAGCAGTCCGGACAGGGGTTATGGCTACACCTTC.

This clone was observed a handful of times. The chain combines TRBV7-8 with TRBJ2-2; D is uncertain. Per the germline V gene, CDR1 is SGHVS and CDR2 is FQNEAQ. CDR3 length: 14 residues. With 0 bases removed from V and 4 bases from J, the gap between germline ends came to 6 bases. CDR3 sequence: CASSLAATTGELFF. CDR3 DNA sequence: TGTGCCAGCAGCTTAGCGGCCACCACCGGGGAGCTGTTTTTT.

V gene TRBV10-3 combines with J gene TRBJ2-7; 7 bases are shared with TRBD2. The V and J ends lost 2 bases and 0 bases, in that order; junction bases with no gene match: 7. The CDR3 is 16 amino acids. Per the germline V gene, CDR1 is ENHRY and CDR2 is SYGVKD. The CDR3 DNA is TGTGCCATCAGTGAGGGGTGGGGAGGGAGCTCCTACGAGCAGTACTTC. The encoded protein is CAISEGWGGSSYEQYF.

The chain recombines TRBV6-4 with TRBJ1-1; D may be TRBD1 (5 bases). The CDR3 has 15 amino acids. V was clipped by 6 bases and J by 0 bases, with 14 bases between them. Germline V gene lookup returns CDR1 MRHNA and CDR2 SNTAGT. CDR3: CASRVTANMNTEAFF. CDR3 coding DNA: TGTGCCAGCAGAGTGACAGCCAACATGAACACTGAAGCTTTCTTT.

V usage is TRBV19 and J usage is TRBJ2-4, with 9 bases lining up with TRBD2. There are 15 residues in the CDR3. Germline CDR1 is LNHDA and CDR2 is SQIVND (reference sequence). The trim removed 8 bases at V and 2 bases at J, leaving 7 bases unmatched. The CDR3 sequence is CASDPLAGTKNIQYF. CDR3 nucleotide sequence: TGTGCCAGTGATCCCCTAGCGGGAACCAAAAACATTCAGTACTTC.

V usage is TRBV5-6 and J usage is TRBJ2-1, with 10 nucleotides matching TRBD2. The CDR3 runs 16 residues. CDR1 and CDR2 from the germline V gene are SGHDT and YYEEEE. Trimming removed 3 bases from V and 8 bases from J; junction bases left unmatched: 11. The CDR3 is CASSWEEAGGFDEQFF. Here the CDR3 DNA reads TGTGCCAGCAGCTGGGAGGAAGCGGGAGGGTTTGATGAGCAGTTCTTC.

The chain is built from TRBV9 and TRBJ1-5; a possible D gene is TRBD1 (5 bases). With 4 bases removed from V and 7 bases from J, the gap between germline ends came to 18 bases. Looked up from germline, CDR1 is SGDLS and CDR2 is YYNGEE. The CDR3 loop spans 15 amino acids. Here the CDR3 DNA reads TGTGCCAGCAGCCGAGGGGTGAGCGCGGGGCAGCCCCAGCATTTT. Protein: CASSRGVSAGQPQHF.

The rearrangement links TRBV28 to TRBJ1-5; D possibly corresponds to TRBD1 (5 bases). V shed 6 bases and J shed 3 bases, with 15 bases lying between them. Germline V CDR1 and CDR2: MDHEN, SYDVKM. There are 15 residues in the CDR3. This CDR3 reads CASRPHRSYNQPQHF. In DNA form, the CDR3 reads TGTGCCAGCAGGCCACACAGGAGCTACAATCAGCCCCAGCATTTT.

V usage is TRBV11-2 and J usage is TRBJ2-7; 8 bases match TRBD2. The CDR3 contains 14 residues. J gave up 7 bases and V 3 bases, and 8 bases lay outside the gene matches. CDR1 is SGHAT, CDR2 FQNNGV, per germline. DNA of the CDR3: TGTGCCAGCAGCTTCGGGGGGGCAGCGGAGGAGCAGTACTTC. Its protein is CASSFGGAAEEQYF.

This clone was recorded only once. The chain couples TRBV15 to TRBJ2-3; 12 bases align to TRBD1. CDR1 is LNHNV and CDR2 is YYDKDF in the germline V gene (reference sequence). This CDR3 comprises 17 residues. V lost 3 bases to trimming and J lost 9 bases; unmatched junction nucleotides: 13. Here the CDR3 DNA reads TGTGCCACCAGCAGGACCGGGACAGGGGGCGCAAGGGACACGCAGTATTTT. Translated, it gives CATSRTGTGGARDTQYF.

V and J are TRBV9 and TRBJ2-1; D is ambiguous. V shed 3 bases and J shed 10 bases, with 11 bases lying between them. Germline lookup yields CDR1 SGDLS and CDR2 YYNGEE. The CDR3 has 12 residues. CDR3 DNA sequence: TGTGCCAGCAGCGCCACAGATCGCGAGCAGTTCTTC. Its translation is CASSATDREQFF.

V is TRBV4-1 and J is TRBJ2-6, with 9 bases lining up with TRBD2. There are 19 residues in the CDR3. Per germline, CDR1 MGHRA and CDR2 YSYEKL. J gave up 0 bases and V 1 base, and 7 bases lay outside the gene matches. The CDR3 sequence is CASSQAWLAGSSGANVLTF. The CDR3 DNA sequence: TGCGCCAGCAGCCAAGCGTGGCTAGCGGGAAGCTCTGGGGCCAACGTCCTGACTTTC.

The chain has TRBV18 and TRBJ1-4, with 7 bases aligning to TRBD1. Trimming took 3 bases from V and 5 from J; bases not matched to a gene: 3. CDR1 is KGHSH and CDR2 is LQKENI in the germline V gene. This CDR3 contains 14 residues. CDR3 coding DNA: TGTGCCAGCTCACCCGAGACAGGGAATGAAAAACTGTTTTTT. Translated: CASSPETGNEKLFF.

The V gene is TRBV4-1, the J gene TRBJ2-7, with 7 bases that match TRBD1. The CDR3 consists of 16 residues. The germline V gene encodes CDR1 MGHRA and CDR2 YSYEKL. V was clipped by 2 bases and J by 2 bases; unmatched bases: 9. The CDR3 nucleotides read TGCGCCAGCAGCCAATCATACAGGGGCTCGACCTACGAGCAGTACTTC. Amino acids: CASSQSYRGSTYEQYF.

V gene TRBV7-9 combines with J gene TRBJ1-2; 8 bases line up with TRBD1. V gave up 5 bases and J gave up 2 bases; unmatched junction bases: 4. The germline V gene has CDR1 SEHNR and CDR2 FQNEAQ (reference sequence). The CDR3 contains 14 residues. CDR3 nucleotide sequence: TGTGCCAGCAGCCGGACAGGGAACAACTATGGCTACACCTTC. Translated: CASSRTGNNYGYTF.

The DNA of the CDR3 is TGTGCCAGCAGCCCGCGTCTTTATTATGGCTACACCTTC. Its protein product is CASSPRLYYGYTF. This chain joins TRBV9 and TRBJ1-2; D gene uncertain. Germline CDR1 SGDLS, CDR2 YYNGEE. This CDR3 region has 13 residues. The ends were cut back, 4 bases at V and 5 bases at J, with 12 bases in the middle.

The CDR3 reads CASSLRPSGEGTDTQYF. The CDR3 DNA sequence: TGCGCCAGCAGCTTGCGCCCTAGCGGGGAGGGCACAGATACGCAGTATTTT. The chain recombines TRBV5-1 with TRBJ2-3; 9 bases are shared with TRBD2. V shed 1 base and J 1 base; nucleotides not matched to a gene: 7. The CDR3 is 17 amino acids. Per the germline V gene, CDR1 is SGHRS and CDR2 is YFSETQ.